The source of this TCR beta chain is a study of blood T cell repertoires in COVID-19. Study as a whole: Italy, Spain and the United States were the sources of the convalescent and acute COVID-19 samples. The cDNA or gDNA used as material had been derived from T cells, B-cell-depleted T cells, or PBMCs.

The germline V and J ends were trimmed by 6 bases and 6 bases, with 13 bases remaining between them. Per the germline V gene, CDR1 is MNHEY and CDR2 is SVGEGT. CDR3 size: 13 residues. Original handling: The assay estimated nucleated cells by amplifying reference gene primers. TCRdb's table, derived via immunoSEQ multiplex PCR, lists solely in-frame clones and lacks some. V, J and clone size are taken as reported in that table, and D and trimming were inferred from the DNA itself. Of 260,000 or so clones listed, approximately 88% are singletons. This clone was seen just once. The sequenced material came from peripheral blood. The clonotype comes from a human donor in a cohort sampled during active COVID-19. This rearrangement joins TRBV6-2 or TRBV6-3 to TRBJ2-3, with unresolved D. In DNA, the CDR3 is TGTGCCAGCAGCCACGCCCGGGTCGATACGCAGTATTTT. Encoded protein: CASSHARVDTQYF.